The 32 T cell receptor beta chains below come from one sample, sequenced in a study of graft-versus-host responses after intestinal transplantation. Assay: immunoSEQ multiplex PCR; the TCRdb copy retains only in-frame clones and omits some. The table records fewer than 25,000 clones, around 42% of them present only once. Material: alloreactive CD4+ T cells from a mixed lymphocyte reaction culture, obtained before intestinal transplant. Sample subset: CFSE-low proliferating T cells sorted from roughly six-day pre-transplant mixed lymphocyte reaction (GvH or HvG direction). All receptors come from a human patient who received an intestinal transplant.

The chain combines TRBV5-4 with TRBJ2-5, with no clear D. Per germline, CDR1 SGHNT and CDR2 YYREEE (reference sequence). V gave up 1 base and J gave up 3 bases, with 4 bases separating them. CDR3 length equals 12 residues. CDR3 coding DNA: TGTGCCAGCAGCTTGCCTGAAGAGACCCAGTACTTC. The encoded protein is CASSLPEETQYF.

CDR3 nucleotides: TGTGCCAGCAGTTCCCGGGACAGGGTCGGCGAGCAGTACTTC. Protein product: CASSSRDRVGEQYF. The chain couples TRBV6-5 to TRBJ2-7; 9 bases are a match to TRBD1. J gave up 6 bases and V 4 bases, and 7 bases lay outside the gene matches. CDR3 length: 14 residues. Germline CDR1 and CDR2: MNHEY and SVGAGI.

This clone has only a few counts. The chain recombines TRBV10-3 with TRBJ1-1, with D perhaps matching TRBD1 (6 bases). CDR1 ENHRY and CDR2 SYGVKD come from the germline V gene. This CDR3 has 14 residues. V was shortened by 0 bases and J by 5 bases, with 10 bases between the two germline ends. The CDR3 loop is CAISESRGGTEAFF. CDR3 DNA: TGTGCCATCAGTGAGTCGAGGGGGGGGACTGAAGCTTTCTTT.

This sequence joins TRBV10-3 and TRBJ2-2; a weak D match, TRBD1 (5 bases). CDR3 length: 17 residues. CDR1 and CDR2 (germline): ENHRY, SYGVKD. Deletions cut 0 bases from V and 7 bases from J, with 18 bases between. This CDR3 reads CAISESLGAVSVGELFF. The CDR3 nucleotides are TGTGCCATCAGTGAGTCGTTAGGGGCCGTTTCAGTCGGGGAGCTGTTTTTT.

The rearrangement links TRBV11-2 to TRBJ1-1; maybe TRBD1 (6 bases). Germline V gene sequence: CDR1 SGHAT, CDR2 FQNNGV. The V end was cut by 2 bases, the J end by 1 base, with 14 bases between. The CDR3 spans 16 residues. CDR3 DNA sequence: TGTGCCAGCAGCTTACGGGGGGCCCTTGCGAACACTGAAGCTTTCTTT. Translated, it gives CASSLRGALANTEAFF.

The chain carries TRBV6-5 and TRBJ2-7, with D unclear. V was cut by 5 bases and J by 7 bases, with 18 bases left in between. The CDR3 length is 14 residues. CDR1 and CDR2 (germline): MNHEY, SVGAGI. CDR3 in amino acids: CASSEVAPPGEQYF. The CDR3 region has the DNA TGTGCCAGCAGTGAAGTAGCTCCCCCTGGGGAGCAGTACTTC.

The rearrangement links TRBV5-1 to TRBJ1-4; TRBD1 matches at 7 bases. There are 14 residues in the CDR3. Per the germline V gene, CDR1 is SGHRS and CDR2 is YFSETQ. The ends lost 1 base at V and 3 bases at J; junction bases unmatched: 0. Here the CDR3 reads CASSLQGANEKLFF. CDR3 nucleotides: TGCGCCAGCAGCTTGCAGGGGGCTAATGAAAAACTGTTTTTT.

The V call is TRBV6-6, the J call TRBJ1-1, with D possibly being TRBD1 (5 bases). The CDR3 is 13 amino acids. Germline-derived CDR1 and CDR2 are MNHNY and SVGAGI (reference sequence). V lost 0 bases and J lost 5, with 7 bases in between. The CDR3 here is CASSYSGPTEAFF. In DNA form, the CDR3 reads TGTGCCAGCAGTTACTCGGGGCCGACTGAAGCTTTCTTT.

The genes are TRBV7-8 and TRBJ1-2; TRBD1 might be the D (5 bases). The germline gives CDR1 SGHVS, CDR2 FQNEAQ. The CDR3 spans 13 residues. The V gene lost 5 bases and the J gene lost 4 bases, with 11 bases spanning the gap. CDR3 region: CASSLGGIYGYTF. DNA for the CDR3: TGTGCCAGCAGCCTCGGGGGGATCTATGGCTACACCTTC. The full variable domain, with the rest looked up from reference TRBV7-8 and TRBJ1-2, is GAGVSQSPRYKVAKRGQDVALRCDPISGHVSLFWYQQALGQGPEFLTYFQNEAQLDKSGLPSDRFFAERPEGSVSTLKIQRTQQEDSAVYLCASSLGGIYGYTFGSGTRLTVV.

In its sample, this clone was seen a few times. V usage is TRBV7-9 and J usage is TRBJ2-5; 10 nucleotides agree with TRBD2. Trimming removed 0 bases from V and 0 bases from J; junction bases left unmatched: 4. The CDR3 runs 17 residues. Germline CDR1 SEHNR, CDR2 FQNEAQ (reference sequence). This CDR3 is CASSLALLAGDQETQYF. The DNA for the CDR3 is TGTGCCAGCAGCTTAGCGCTCCTAGCGGGGGACCAAGAGACCCAGTACTTC.

The chain uses TRBV5-1 and TRBJ1-6; possible D gene TRBD1, 5 bases. This CDR3 has 14 residues. The germline V gene encodes CDR1 SGHRS and CDR2 YFSETQ. Trimming cost V 4 bases and J 10 bases, with 15 bases left between them. Written as DNA, the CDR3 is TGCGCCAGCAGCCCGGGCGGGGGAACGTCACCCCTCCACTTT. Its translation: CASSPGGGTSPLHF. Full variable domain (outside the CDR3, taken from reference TRBV5-1 and TRBJ1-6): KAGVTQTPRYLIKTRGQQVTLSCSPISGHRSVSWYQQTPGQGLQFLFEYFSETQRNKGNFPGRFSGRQFSNSRSEMNVSTLELGDSALYLCASSPGGGTSPLHFGNGTRLTVT.

The CDR3 reads CASSWARAHEQYF. The DNA of the CDR3 is TGTGCCAGCTCTTGGGCCAGGGCCCACGAGCAGTACTTC. The chain recombines TRBV6-1 with TRBJ2-7, with a tentative D call TRBD1 (5 bases). The germline gives CDR1 MNHNS, CDR2 SASEGT. The length of the CDR3 is 13 residues. Trimming took off 8 bases at V and 5 bases at J, with 16 bases between the two ends.

The genes are TRBV18 and TRBJ2-5; no reliable D call. The closer fit of TRBJ2-7 to the DNA end suggests the J call may be wrong. Germline V lookup: CDR1 KGHSH, CDR2 LQKENI. The CDR3 consists of 13 residues. The CDR3 sequence is CASSPGLWSEQYF. CDR3 DNA sequence: TGTGCCAGCTCACCCGGTCTTTGGAGCGAGCAGTACTTC.

The sample holds a few counts of this clone. The chain is built from TRBV10-1 and TRBJ2-3, with D unclear. The V gene lost 3 bases and the J gene lost 0 bases, with 4 bases spanning the gap. Germline V lookup: CDR1 WNHNN, CDR2 SYGVQD (reference sequence). The CDR3 loop spans 13 amino acids. CDR3 sequence reads: CASSDRSTDTQYF. CDR3 nucleotides: TGCGCCAGCAGTGACAGGAGCACAGATACGCAGTATTTT.

This clone was recorded only once. The chain employs TRBV18 and TRBJ1-3, with D perhaps TRBD1 (5 bases). This CDR3 has 16 amino acids. Germline CDR1 KGHSH, CDR2 LQKENI. V lost 1 base and J 2 bases, leaving 12 bases between the germline ends. The CDR3 is CASSPQLSGTGNTIYF. CDR3 nucleotides: TGTGCCAGCTCACCACAATTGTCAGGGACTGGAAACACCATATATTTT.

This chain connects TRBV6-6 to TRBJ1-2; possibly TRBD1 for D (6 bases). The CDR3 is 16 amino acids. Germline CDR1 is MNHNY and CDR2 is SVGAGI (reference sequence). The V and J ends lost 0 bases and 1 base respectively, with 12 bases between them. The DNA for the CDR3 is TGTGCCAGCAGTTACTCCAGGGGCGGCAATAACTATGGCTACACCTTC. It yields the protein CASSYSRGGNNYGYTF.

This clone turned up a few times. The chain employs TRBV6-5 and TRBJ1-2; TRBD1 agrees at 8 bases. The trim removed 4 bases at V and 7 bases at J, leaving 11 bases unmatched. The CDR3 has 15 amino acids. Germline-derived CDR1 and CDR2 are MNHEY and SVGAGI. CDR3 DNA sequence: TGTGCCAGCAGTTCCGGGGGGACAGGACCGGCTGGCTACACCTTC. Protein sequence: CASSSGGTGPAGYTF.

By share, this clone counts as medium-sized. This chain joins TRBV21-1 and TRBJ1-2. TRBV21-1 is described as a pseudogene. This CDR3 spans 13 amino acids. CDR3: CAEAGGIVYGYTF. The CDR3 region has the DNA TGTGCGGAAGCGGGCGGCATCGTCTATGGCTACACCTTC.

The V gene is TRBV2, the J gene TRBJ1-1; maybe TRBD1 (6 bases). The CDR3 covers 15 residues. CDR1 and CDR2 (germline): SNHLY, FYNNEI. V lost 5 bases and J lost 1, with 14 bases in between. The chain's CDR3 is CASSYLDRPNTEAFF. The CDR3 DNA reads as TGTGCCAGCAGTTACCTAGACAGGCCGAACACTGAAGCTTTCTTT.

The chain has TRBV11-3 and TRBJ2-7; D may be TRBD2 (6 bases). The V end was cut by 1 base, the J end by 2 bases, with 12 bases between. CDR1 SGHNT and CDR2 YENEEA come from the germline V gene. CDR3 size: 15 residues. The CDR3 DNA reads as TGTGCCAGCAGCTTAGTGTCAGCGGGCCCCTACGAGCAGTACTTC. This encodes CASSLVSAGPYEQYF.

This clone turned up a few times. The genes are TRBV7-3 and TRBJ2-5, with TRBD2 as a possible D gene (6 bases). Trimming pared 5 bases from V and 2 bases from J, leaving 9 bases between. In germline, CDR1 is SGHTA, CDR2 FQGTGA. There are 13 residues in the CDR3. CDR3 sequence reads: CASSRGTQETQYF. CDR3 nucleotide sequence: TGTGCCAGCAGCCGGGGGACTCAAGAGACCCAGTACTTC.

This clone appeared a few times. The chain couples TRBV6-1 to TRBJ2-3; 11 bases are a match to TRBD2. The CDR3 is 15 amino acids. With V trimmed by 6 bases and J by 3 bases, 5 bases remained unmatched. Germline V gene data show CDR1 as MNHNS and CDR2 as SASEGT. The CDR3 sequence: CASSTLAGVTDTQYF. CDR3 bases: TGTGCCAGCAGCACACTAGCGGGGGTTACAGATACGCAGTATTTT.

The chain links TRBV7-2 to TRBJ2-1, with TRBD1 matching 9 bases. The V gene's germline CDR1 is SGHTA and CDR2 FQGNSA. V dropped 4 bases and J dropped 2; count of bases not matched to a gene: 0. The CDR3 covers 14 residues. The CDR3 region is CASSWTGAYNEQFF. CDR3 sequence (DNA): TGTGCCAGCAGCTGGACAGGGGCCTACAATGAGCAGTTCTTC.

The rearrangement uses TRBV5-1 and TRBJ2-3; no firm D call. The CDR3 totals 15 residues. Germline CDR1 reads SGHRS; CDR2 reads YFSETQ. Trimming stripped 0 bases from V and 2 bases from J, with 10 bases between. In DNA form, the CDR3 reads TGCGCCAGCAGCTTGGGTTGGCAGGCCACAGATACGCAGTATTTT. It translates to CASSLGWQATDTQYF. The entire variable domain, with the rest obtained from reference TRBV5-1 and TRBJ2-3, is as follows: KAGVTQTPRYLIKTRGQQVTLSCSPISGHRSVSWYQQTPGQGLQFLFEYFSETQRNKGNFPGRFSGRQFSNSRSEMNVSTLELGDSALYLCASSLGWQATDTQYFGPGTRLTVL.

This clone turned up a few times. The rearrangement links TRBV6-4 to TRBJ1-1, with 8 bases lining up with TRBD1. Germline values: CDR1 MRHNA, CDR2 SNTAGT. J lost 1 base, V lost 3 bases, and 10 bases had no gene match. This CDR3 comprises 17 residues. CDR3 in amino acids: CASSEDRAPIPNTEAFF. The CDR3 DNA reads TGTGCCAGCAGTGAGGACAGGGCACCAATTCCGAACACTGAAGCTTTCTTT.

As concerns this clone: Germline is not matched at one junction end, which may reflect a read error. The chain combines TRBV12-5 with TRBJ2-1, with TRBD2 matching over 11 bases. The CDR3 contains 20 residues. CDR1 and CDR2 (germline): LGHNT, FRNRAP. The CDR3 sequence: CASGLVLLAGGRGSYNERFF. CDR3 DNA sequence: TGTGCTAGTGGTTTGGTACTGTTAGCGGGGGGGCGGGGCTCCTACAATGAGCGGTTCTTC.

This clone occurred a few times. This chain joins TRBV5-1 and TRBJ2-7; the match to TRBD2 covers 10 bases. The CDR3 has 16 residues. With V trimmed by 1 base and J by 2 bases, 6 bases remained unmatched. From germline, CDR1 is SGHRS and CDR2 YFSETQ. The CDR3 DNA is TGCGCCAGCAGCTTGATAGCGGGGGGCCTTGCCTACGAGCAGTACTTC. Its protein is CASSLIAGGLAYEQYF.

The rearrangement uses TRBV5-1 and TRBJ2-3; 7 bases line up with TRBD1. The CDR3 totals 16 residues. V lost 3 bases to trimming and J lost 2 bases; unmatched junction nucleotides: 9. The germline V gene encodes CDR1 SGHRS and CDR2 YFSETQ. The CDR3 protein is CASSSTGTVATDTQYF. CDR3 nucleotides: TGCGCCAGCAGCTCGACCGGGACAGTCGCCACAGATACGCAGTATTTT.

This clone was seen a handful of times. This chain joins TRBV29-1 and TRBJ1-4, with a tentative D call TRBD1 (5 bases). The germline CDR1 and CDR2 sequences are SQVTM and ANQGSEA. The CDR3 spans 14 residues. V gave up 7 bases and J gave up 5 bases, with 17 bases separating them. The CDR3 region has the DNA TGCAGCGGGGGGGGAGGGGCGCGCAATGAAAAACTGTTTTTT. This sequence encodes CSGGGGARNEKLFF. Together with reference TRBV29-1 and TRBJ1-4, the CDR3 gives the full variable domain: SAVISQKPSRDICQRGTSLTIQCQVDSQVTMMFWYRQQPGQSLTLIATANQGSEATYESGFVIDKFPISRPNLTFSTLTVSNMSPEDSSIYLCSGGGGARNEKLFFGSGTQLSVL.

This clone turned up a few times. V is TRBV11-3 and J is TRBJ2-7, with D perhaps matching TRBD1 (6 bases). The germline gives CDR1 SGHNT, CDR2 YENEEA. With 5 bases removed from V and 1 base from J, the gap between germline ends came to 15 bases. The CDR3 covers 15 residues. The CDR3 sequence: CASSGGLAGSYEQYF. As DNA, the CDR3 is TGTGCCAGCAGCGGGGGCCTAGCTGGTTCCTACGAGCAGTACTTC.

CDR3 nucleotide sequence: TGTGCCGACTGGGAGGGGGAAGTAATCTCTGGGGCCAACGTCCTGACTTTC. It specifies CADWEGEVISGANVLTF. The chain has TRBV7-9 and TRBJ2-6, with a possible D match to TRBD2 (7 bases). This CDR3 has 17 residues. V lost 11 bases and J lost 0, with 20 bases in between. Germline V gives CDR1 SEHNR, CDR2 FQNEAQ (reference sequence).

This clone was detected only a few times. Within the sample, other DNA sequences also encode this same CDR3. The rearrangement uses TRBV6-6 and TRBJ2-7; tentatively, D is TRBD1 (5 bases). CDR1 is MNHNY and CDR2 is SVGAGI in the germline V gene (reference sequence). V was cut by 2 bases and J by 2 bases, with 10 bases left in between. CDR3 length: 14 residues. The CDR3 DNA is TGTGCCAGCAGTTACGGAACAGGCCCCTACGAGCAGTACTTC. It specifies CASSYGTGPYEQYF.